The 5 T cell receptor beta chains given below trace back to one sample, sequenced in a study of blood T cell repertoires in COVID-19. Sequencing was performed with immunoSEQ multiplex PCR; in TCRdb, only in-frame clones are kept and a portion is missing. The sample contains 210,000 or so clones, 83% of which appear only once. The sequenced sample consisted of peripheral blood. These receptors were collected from a woman aged 25 to 39 with COVID-19, enrolled during active disease.

Only a few counts were recorded for this clone. A read error is likely here: a far larger clone is one base away. The chain carries TRBV14 and TRBJ2-7, with 8 bases aligning to TRBD1. The CDR3 runs to 13 residues. Per germline, CDR1 SGHDN and CDR2 FVKESK. Trimming at V came to 4 bases and at J to 2 bases, leaving 1 base not matched to a gene. CDR3 DNA sequence: TGTGCCAGCAGCCGGGGACAGGCCTACGAGCAGTACTTC. It yields the protein CASSRGQAYEQYF.

The chain is built from TRBV7-8 and TRBJ2-3, with 10 nucleotides matching TRBD2. Germline V gene data show CDR1 as SGHVS and CDR2 as FQNEAQ. Trimming took 6 bases from V and 6 from J; bases not matched to a gene: 6. The CDR3 spans 14 residues. CDR3 sequence: CASSPSGGDDTQYF. The CDR3 DNA reads TGTGCCAGCAGTCCCAGCGGGGGGGATGATACGCAGTATTTT. Drawing the rest from reference TRBV7-8 and TRBJ2-3, the complete variable domain is GAGVSQSPRYKVAKRGQDVALRCDPISGHVSLFWYQQALGQGPEFLTYFQNEAQLDKSGLPSDRFFAERPEGSVSTLKIQRTQQEDSAVYLCASSPSGGDDTQYFGPGTRLTVL.

The J gene is TRBJ1-1, the V gene TRBV3-1 (or the pseudogene TRBV3-2); 7 bases agree with TRBD1. Trimming removed 3 bases from V and 1 base from J; junction bases left unmatched: 5. Germline CDR1 LGHDT, CDR2 YNNKEL (reference sequence). The CDR3 is 15 amino acids. CDR3 residues: CASSHWTGQNTEAFF. The CDR3 nucleotides read TGTGCCAGCAGCCATTGGACAGGTCAGAACACTGAAGCTTTCTTT.

The chain carries TRBV19 and TRBJ2-3, with D unresolved. Deletions cut 3 bases from V and 4 bases from J, with 11 bases between. CDR3 size: 14 residues. Germline lookup yields CDR1 LNHDA and CDR2 SQIVND (reference sequence). The CDR3 is CASSISPRADTQYF. Written as DNA, the CDR3 is TGTGCCAGTAGTATCTCGCCCCGGGCAGATACGCAGTATTTT.

The rearrangement links TRBV4-1 to TRBJ1-2; possibly TRBD1 for D (6 bases). V was cut by 0 bases and J by 5 bases, with 10 bases left in between. Germline V lookup: CDR1 MGHRA, CDR2 YSYEKL. This CDR3 is 14 amino acids long. CDR3 in DNA: TGCGCCAGCAGCCAAGATACAGGGTATTATGGCTACACCTTC. Translated: CASSQDTGYYGYTF.